One and the same sample provided the 5 T cell receptor beta chains below, sequenced in a study of CD8+CD57+ T cells in acquired aplastic anemia. Patients picked for sequencing had shown CD8+CD57+ cell expansion detected by flow cytometry. Genomic DNA acted as the template from which TCR beta VDJ combination and CDR3 sequence profiling were carried out. MiXCR, applied by TCRdb to the reads, yields one record per CDR3 protein. The repertoire has about 58,000 distinct CDR3 sequences, approximately 50% of them found once; the top ten carry around 15%. Sequenced sample: sorted CD4+, CD8+, or CD8+CD57+ T cells (not recorded which) from PBMCs. The origin of the receptors is a human donor with aplastic anemia.

This chain joins TRBV19 and TRBJ2-2; 8 bases match TRBD2. Germline loops: CDR1 LNHDA, CDR2 SQIVND (reference sequence). The CDR3 has 16 residues. V gave up 6 bases and J gave up 4 bases; unmatched junction bases: 10. The CDR3 region has the DNA TGTGCCAGTAGGAGCCTGGAACTAGCGGTCACCGGGGAGCTGTTTTTT. Translation: CASRSLELAVTGELFF.

In its sample, this clonotype was seen once. The chain carries TRBV10-3 and TRBJ2-7; D remains unclear. The germline V gene encodes CDR1 ENHRY and CDR2 SYGVKD. V was clipped by 7 bases and J by 0 bases, with 10 bases between them. The CDR3 contains 13 residues. CDR3 in DNA: TGTGCCATCAAACGGACGGACTCCTACGAGCAGTACGTC. Protein sequence: CAIKRTDSYEQYV.

This chain joins TRBV2 and TRBJ1-5; D remains unclear. V lost 1 base, J lost 8 bases, and 12 bases lay in between. The CDR3 is made up of 14 amino acids. The germline V gene encodes CDR1 SNHLY and CDR2 FYNNEI. The CDR3 DNA sequence: TGTGCCAGCAGTGAAGGAAGAGGTCTTGAGCCCCAGCATTTT. Its protein is CASSEGRGLEPQHF.

The chain recombines TRBV10-3 with TRBJ1-5; TRBD1 agrees at 9 bases. The CDR3 has 14 amino acids. Germline values: CDR1 ENHRY, CDR2 SYGVKD. V trimming: 10 bases; J trimming: 3 bases; junction bases outside the gene matches: 7. The CDR3 reads CATGRDRDNQPQHF. In DNA, the CDR3 is TGTGCCACAGGGAGGGACAGGGACAATCAGCCCCAGCATTTT.

This chain connects TRBV19 to TRBJ1-6; D is uncertain. CDR3 length: 14 amino acids. Germline V gives CDR1 LNHDA, CDR2 SQIVND (reference sequence). Trimming left V 1 base short and J 6 bases short, with 7 bases between. For the CDR3, the DNA is TGTGCCAGTAGTATAGGGGGTAGTAATTCACCCCTCCACTTT. This translates into CASSIGGSNSPLHF.